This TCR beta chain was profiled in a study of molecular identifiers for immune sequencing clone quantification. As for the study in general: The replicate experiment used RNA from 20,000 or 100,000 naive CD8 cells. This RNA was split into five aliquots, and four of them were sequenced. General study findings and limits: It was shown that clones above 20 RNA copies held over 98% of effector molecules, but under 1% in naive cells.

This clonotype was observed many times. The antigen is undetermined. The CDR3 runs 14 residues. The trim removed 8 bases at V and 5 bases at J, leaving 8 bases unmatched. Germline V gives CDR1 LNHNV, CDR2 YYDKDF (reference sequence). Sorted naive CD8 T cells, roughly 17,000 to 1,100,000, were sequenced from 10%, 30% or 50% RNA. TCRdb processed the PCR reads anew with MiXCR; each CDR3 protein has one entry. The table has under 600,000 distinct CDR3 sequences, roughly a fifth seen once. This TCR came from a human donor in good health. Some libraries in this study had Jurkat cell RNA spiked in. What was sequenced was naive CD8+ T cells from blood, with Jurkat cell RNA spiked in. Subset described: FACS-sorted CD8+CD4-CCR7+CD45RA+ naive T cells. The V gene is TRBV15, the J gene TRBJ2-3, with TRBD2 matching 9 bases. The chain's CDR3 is CATAFAGGKDTQYF. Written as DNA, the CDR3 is TGTGCCACCGCCTTTGCGGGAGGGAAAGATACGCAGTATTTT.